The 23 T cell receptor beta chains listed next were all sequenced from one sample in a study of shared clonotypes between healthy human individuals. TCRdb's copy holds only in-frame clones and misses some; the assay was immunoSEQ multiplex PCR. The sample has nearly 1,000,000 clones, more than 75% seen once. Sequencing input: memory CD4+ T cells sorted from blood. Subset reported: CD45RA-negative fraction. The receptors originated from a man younger than 35 in good health.

The rearrangement uses TRBV5-1 and TRBJ2-5, with D maybe TRBD2 (6 bases). The CDR3 contains 20 residues. V was clipped by 4 bases and J by 2 bases, with 30 bases between them. CDR1 and CDR2 from the germline V gene are SGHRS and YFSETQ. The CDR3 bases are TGCGCCAGCAGCGGGGCGGGGACGACGCAAACTCGGAGGCGGCAAGAGACCCAGTACTTC. The encoded protein is CASSGAGTTQTRRRQETQYF.

This rearrangement joins TRBV5-8 to TRBJ1-5; D ambiguous. The germline V gene encodes CDR1 SGHTS and CDR2 YDEGEE. This CDR3 region has 14 residues. Trimming removed 4 bases at V and 8 bases at J, with 16 bases between. DNA for the CDR3: TGTGCCAGCAGCCGTTGGGGATCCGGGGAGCCCCAGCATTTT. It encodes CASSRWGSGEPQHF.

This clone showed up just once. This sequence joins TRBV28 and TRBJ2-5; perhaps TRBD2 as D (6 bases). Trimming pared 4 bases from V and 2 bases from J, leaving 17 bases between. CDR1 is MDHEN and CDR2 is SYDVKM in the germline V gene. The CDR3 totals 16 residues. CDR3 loop: CASSWDFIRLQETQYF. CDR3 DNA sequence: TGTGCCAGCAGTTGGGACTTCATACGCCTTCAAGAGACCCAGTACTTC.

V usage is TRBV12-2 and J usage is TRBJ1-1. TRBV12-2 is marked as a pseudogene. CDR3 length: 17 residues. CDR3 in DNA: TGTGCAAGTCGCTTAGCGAGAGGCCTCATAACGTGCACTGAAGCTTTCTTT. This gives the protein CASRLARGLITCTEAFF.

The V call is TRBV18, the J call TRBJ2-1; the match to TRBD2 covers 12 bases. Germline trimming cut 5 bases from V and 8 bases from J; bases unmatched to any gene: 7. The CDR3 totals 15 residues. Germline V CDR1 and CDR2: KGHSH, LQKENI. CDR3 nucleotides: TGTGCCAGCTCAGCTAGCGGGAGGGCCAGGGATGAGCAGTTCTTC. The encoded protein is CASSASGRARDEQFF.

This clone has a single count. This chain links TRBV28 with TRBJ1-5; D is possibly TRBD1 (6 bases). Between the trimmed V and J ends, which lost 6 bases and 4 bases, there was a span of 19 bases. The CDR3 runs 16 residues. Germline CDR1 MDHEN, CDR2 SYDVKM. CDR3 sequence reads: CASSPLGQKRNQPQHF. Written as DNA, the CDR3 is TGTGCCAGCAGCCCCCTAGGACAGAAGAGAAATCAGCCCCAGCATTTT.

The genes are TRBV18 and TRBJ2-7, with 8 bases identical to TRBD1. CDR3 length: 14 amino acids. CDR1 is KGHSH and CDR2 is LQKENI in the germline V gene. Trimming took 3 bases from V and 5 from J; bases not matched to a gene: 6. CDR3 residues: CASSPGQGANEQYF. DNA for the CDR3: TGTGCCAGCTCACCCGGACAGGGAGCGAACGAGCAGTACTTC. The complete variable domain, with remaining parts taken from reference TRBV18 and TRBJ2-7, reads NAGVMQNPRHLVRRRGQEARLRCSPMKGHSHVYWYRQLPEEGLKFMVYLQKENIIDESGMPKERFSAEFPKEGPSILRIQQVVRGDSAAYFCASSPGQGANEQYFGPGTRLTVT.

The rearrangement links TRBV5-1 to TRBJ2-7; 7 bases are a match to TRBD1. The CDR3 extends over 15 amino acids. V dropped 0 bases and J dropped 3; count of bases not matched to a gene: 6. In germline, CDR1 is SGHRS, CDR2 YFSETQ. The CDR3, as DNA: TGCGCCAGCAGCTTGGATGGGGACAGATACTACGAGCAGTACTTC. This translates into CASSLDGDRYYEQYF.

The rearrangement uses TRBV6-6 and TRBJ2-6; D gene ambiguous. The CDR3 runs to 16 residues. The V gene's germline CDR1 is MNHNY and CDR2 SVGAGI (reference sequence). V was clipped by 6 bases and J by 0 bases, with 12 bases between them. CDR3 sequence reads: CASSDLYSSGANVLTF. In DNA, the CDR3 is TGTGCCAGCAGCGACTTATACAGCTCTGGGGCCAACGTCCTGACTTTC.

This clone was detected only once. The V and J genes are TRBV6-6 and TRBJ2-5; no clear D gene. CDR1 is MNHNY and CDR2 is SVGAGI in the germline V gene (reference sequence). The V gene lost 4 bases and the J gene lost 4 bases, with 10 bases spanning the gap. This CDR3 contains 13 residues. CDR3 coding DNA: TGTGCCAGCAGTTCGGGTTTGGGAGAGACCCAGTACTTC. Translation: CASSSGLGETQYF.

The chain employs TRBV7-6 and TRBJ2-3; tentatively, D is TRBD1 (5 bases). Trimming stripped 2 bases from V and 4 bases from J, with 7 bases between. Looked up from germline, CDR1 is SGHVS and CDR2 is FNYEAQ. This CDR3 spans 13 amino acids. This CDR3 is CASSLSGPDTQYF. The CDR3 DNA reads as TGTGCCAGCAGCTTATCAGGGCCAGATACGCAGTATTTT.

The gene calls are TRBV4-3 and TRBJ2-7; D gene ambiguous. The V and J ends lost 0 bases and 2 bases respectively, with 17 bases between them. Germline-derived CDR1 and CDR2 are LGHNA and YSLEER. This CDR3 region has 17 residues. The CDR3 loop reads CASSQEFGPNGPYEQYF. Written as DNA, the CDR3 is TGCGCCAGCAGCCAAGAATTTGGGCCAAACGGCCCCTACGAGCAGTACTTC.

Remarks on this clone: The identical CDR3 is also encoded by other nucleotide sequences in the sample. The V and J genes are TRBV18 and TRBJ2-7, with TRBD1 matching over 8 bases. J was trimmed by 1 base and V by 3 bases; bases with no gene match: 2. The CDR3 consists of 14 residues. Germline assignment: CDR1 KGHSH and CDR2 LQKENI. The CDR3 DNA reads TGTGCCAGCTCACCGGGACAGGAGTCCTACGAGCAGTACTTC. The encoded protein is CASSPGQESYEQYF. Combining the CDR3 with reference TRBV18 and TRBJ2-7 gives the whole variable domain NAGVMQNPRHLVRRRGQEARLRCSPMKGHSHVYWYRQLPEEGLKFMVYLQKENIIDESGMPKERFSAEFPKEGPSILRIQQVVRGDSAAYFCASSPGQESYEQYFGPGTRLTVT.

This clone was seen only a few times. The chain carries TRBV7-9 and TRBJ2-1; TRBD2 matches 13 bases. V trimming: 3 bases; J trimming: 7 bases; junction bases outside the gene matches: 12. Germline CDR1 is SEHNR and CDR2 is FQNEAQ (reference sequence). This CDR3 comprises 18 residues. In DNA form, the CDR3 reads TGTGCCAGCAGCTTTTCAACTATACTAGCGGGAGGGTTAAATGAGCAGTTCTTC. It is translated as CASSFSTILAGGLNEQFF. Variable domain in full (rest from reference TRBV7-9 and TRBJ2-1): DTGVSQNPRHKITKRGQNVTFRCDPISEHNRLYWYRQTLGQGPEFLTYFQNEAQLEKSRLLSDRFSAERPKGSFSTLEIQRTEQGDSAMYLCASSFSTILAGGLNEQFFGPGTRLTVL.

This clone was seen only a few times. V is TRBV7-9 and J is TRBJ1-6; D is perhaps TRBD1 (6 bases). This CDR3 has 13 residues. From germline, CDR1 is SEHNR and CDR2 FQNEAQ (reference sequence). V was cut by 6 bases and J by 9 bases, with 12 bases left in between. In nucleotides, the CDR3 is TGTGCCAGCAGTACAAGGGGGGGTTCACCCCTCCACTTT. It translates to CASSTRGGSPLHF.

The V call is TRBV30, the J call TRBJ2-7, with TRBD2 matching 7 bases. The CDR3 has 14 amino acids. Germline V gene sequence: CDR1 GTSNPN, CDR2 SVGIG (reference sequence). V lost 2 bases to trimming and J lost 4 bases; unmatched junction nucleotides: 8. The CDR3 spells CAWSTSKRGYEQYF. The CDR3 region has the DNA TGTGCCTGGAGTACCAGCAAGCGGGGTTACGAGCAGTACTTC.

Regarding this clone: With a much larger clone just one base away, this may be a read error. Other nucleotide sequences in the sample specify the same CDR3. The V gene is TRBV11-2, the J gene TRBJ2-5; the D is unclear. Looked up from germline, CDR1 is SGHAT and CDR2 is FQNNGV. Trimming shortened V by 2 bases and J by 2 bases, and 0 bases separated the two germline ends. There are 11 residues in the CDR3. The CDR3 DNA reads as TGTGCCAGCAGCTTACAAGAGACCCAGTACTTC. This sequence encodes CASSLQETQYF.

This clone has only one observation. The V gene is TRBV19, the J gene TRBJ2-4; 7 nucleotides line up with TRBD1. J was trimmed by 5 bases and V by 7 bases; bases with no gene match: 2. From germline, CDR1 is LNHDA and CDR2 SQIVND (reference sequence). The CDR3 spans 12 residues. CDR3: CASTQGENIQYF. The CDR3 coding sequence is TGTGCCAGTACCCAGGGGGAAAACATTCAGTACTTC.

This clone was seen only a few times. This chain uses TRBV6-1 with TRBJ1-5, with 7 nucleotides matching TRBD1. V gave up 8 bases and J gave up 0 bases; unmatched junction bases: 4. Germline CDR1 reads MNHNS; CDR2 reads SASEGT. The CDR3 runs 14 residues. The CDR3 spells CASQTGDSNQPQHF. The DNA of the CDR3 is TGTGCCAGCCAAACAGGGGATAGCAATCAGCCCCAGCATTTT.

As regards this clone: Other nucleotide sequences in the sample specify the same CDR3. This sequence joins TRBV28 and TRBJ1-2, with D perhaps TRBD1 (5 bases). Germline lookup yields CDR1 MDHEN and CDR2 SYDVKM. CDR3 size: 13 residues. Trimming pared 1 base from V and 7 bases from J, leaving 10 bases between. In nucleotides, the CDR3 is TGTGCCAGCAGTTTATTAGCTGGGGCTGGCTACACCTTC. Translated, it gives CASSLLAGAGYTF.

The rearrangement uses TRBV5-1 and TRBJ2-7; D could derive from TRBD1 or TRBD2 (5 bases each). CDR3 length: 15 residues. Trimming took 0 bases from V and 7 from J, leaving 17 bases between them. Germline values: CDR1 SGHRS, CDR2 YFSETQ. CDR3 loop: CASSLGGLGVWEQYF. CDR3 coding DNA: TGCGCCAGCAGCTTGGGCGGCTTGGGGGTGTGGGAGCAGTACTTC. Full variable domain (rest looked up from reference TRBV5-1 and TRBJ2-7): KAGVTQTPRYLIKTRGQQVTLSCSPISGHRSVSWYQQTPGQGLQFLFEYFSETQRNKGNFPGRFSGRQFSNSRSEMNVSTLELGDSALYLCASSLGGLGVWEQYFGPGTRLTVT.

V is TRBV29-1 and J is TRBJ2-5; D ambiguous. The V gene's germline CDR1 is SQVTM and CDR2 ANQGSEA. With 6 bases removed from V and 2 bases from J, the gap between germline ends came to 7 bases. The CDR3 sequence is 11 residues long. In DNA, the CDR3 is TGCAGCGTGGGGTCACAAGAGACCCAGTACTTC. Translated, it gives CSVGSQETQYF.

This chain joins TRBV27 and TRBJ1-4; D is unresolved. The V gene lost 0 bases and the J gene lost 3 bases, with 11 bases spanning the gap. Germline values: CDR1 MNHEY, CDR2 SMNVEV (reference sequence). The CDR3 length is 16 residues. CDR3 sequence reads: CASSLSGGRSNEKLFF. The CDR3 DNA sequence: TGTGCCAGCAGTTTATCGGGAGGACGGTCTAATGAAAAACTGTTTTTT.